The source of this T cell receptor (beta chain) is a study of blood T cell repertoires in COVID-19. Study information: The United States, Italy and Spain were the sources of the acute and convalescent COVID-19 samples.

Original handling: Amplifying reference gene primers gave estimates of nucleated cell counts. Method: immunoSEQ multiplex PCR; TCRdb's copy keeps in-frame clones and lacks some. V, J and clone size were drawn from that table, and D and trimming were deduced from the DNA. Among about 25,000 clones listed, just under 95% were seen once. V was trimmed by 4 bases and J by 5 bases, leaving 14 bases between them. The CDR3 spans 15 residues. Per germline, CDR1 SGHVS and CDR2 FQNEAQ. This sequence was found in a human donor with active COVID-19. The donor label of this sample is uncertain. The V call is TRBV7-8, the J call TRBJ1-4; tentative D call: TRBD1 (6 bases). What was sequenced was peripheral blood. The CDR3 loop is CASSSSGTRNEKLFF. The CDR3 nucleotides read TGTGCCAGCAGCTCGAGCGGGACAAGGAATGAAAAACTGTTTTTT. Filled out from reference TRBV7-8 and TRBJ1-4, the complete variable domain reads GAGVSQSPRYKVAKRGQDVALRCDPISGHVSLFWYQQALGQGPEFLTYFQNEAQLDKSGLPSDRFFAERPEGSVSTLKIQRTQQEDSAVYLCASSSSGTRNEKLFFGSGTQLSVL.